The source of this T cell receptor (beta chain) is a study of regulatory T cells in long-lasting Graves disease. In its sample, this clonotype was seen many times. This CDR3 comprises 14 residues. V lost 3 bases and J 7 bases, leaving 18 bases between the germline ends. Germline CDR1 and CDR2: DFQATT and SNEGSKA (reference sequence). Time point noted: newly diagnosed GD, antithyroid drugs for less than 3 months. Scientists built the TCR library using RNA that was extracted from PBMCs. Arm-PCR of CDR3 regions with iRepertoire HTBI primers generated TCR beta libraries. TCRdb re-derived calls from the multiplex PCR reads in MiXCR, one entry per CDR3 protein. Of 500,000 to 700,000 distinct CDR3 sequences in the sample, 15% to 20% were seen once. These same data were also listed under a study on T cells in Graves' hyperthyroidism and ophthalmopathy.

Sequences were derived from peripheral blood mononuclear cells (PBMCs), sampled at new diagnosis, from a patient treated with antithyroid drugs. The rearrangement links TRBV20-1 to TRBJ1-1; TRBD1 might be the D (6 bases). The receptor was derived from a woman aged 25 to 45 with Graves disease. This CDR3 reads CSARGGGQRGEAFF. The CDR3 bases are TGCAGTGCTAGGGGGGGGGGGCAGAGAGGTGAAGCTTTCTTT.